These 12 T cell receptor beta chains share one sample of origin, sequenced in a study of vaccination and CD4 T cells after COVID-19. The treatment: approximately nine-day PBMC culture with coronavirus spike peptide pools or control peptides (ViraFEST assay). No antigens are known for them. Cultured CD4+ T-cell DNA underwent Oncomine TCR Beta short-read sequencing. TCRdb reprocessed the PCR reads via MiXCR and lists one record per CDR3 protein. The sample consists of approximately 7,700 distinct CDR3 sequences, more than 45% of them appearing once. The specimen was CD4+ T cells from blood, cultured in vitro. The receptors shown here come from a human donor who had recovered from COVID-19.

The V call is TRBV20-1, the J call TRBJ2-7; 7 nucleotides match TRBD2. Looked up from germline, CDR1 is DFQATT and CDR2 is SNEGSKA (reference sequence). The CDR3 loop spans 13 amino acids. Trimming removed 3 bases from V and 4 bases from J; junction bases left unmatched: 6. The CDR3 DNA reads as TGCAGTGCTAGGACCGGGGGGATGTACGAGCAGTACTTC. Protein sequence: CSARTGGMYEQYF.

V and J are TRBV7-6 and TRBJ2-1; D unresolved. This CDR3 comprises 13 residues. Deletions cut 5 bases from V and 7 bases from J, with 12 bases between. CDR1 and CDR2 from the germline V gene are SGHVS and FNYEAQ. The CDR3 sequence is CASSHSSLNEQFF. CDR3 nucleotide sequence: TGTGCCAGCAGCCACTCCTCCCTAAATGAGCAGTTCTTC.

This rearrangement joins TRBV28 to TRBJ1-5; D is perhaps TRBD1 (6 bases). Trimming removed 4 bases from V and 0 bases from J, with 7 bases in between. The CDR3 contains 14 residues. Per germline, CDR1 MDHEN and CDR2 SYDVKM. The CDR3 DNA reads as TGTGCCAGCAGTTACAGGGTTAGCAATCAGCCCCAGCATTTT. As protein: CASSYRVSNQPQHF.

The CDR3 DNA reads as TGTGCCAGCAGCTCCCAAGCGGGAGGGGTCGAGCAGTACTTC. Encoded protein: CASSSQAGGVEQYF. This chain connects TRBV7-9 to TRBJ2-7, with 10 bases identical to TRBD2. Germline-derived CDR1 and CDR2 are SEHNR and FQNEAQ (reference sequence). The CDR3 has 14 residues. J gave up 6 bases and V 4 bases, and 6 bases lay outside the gene matches.

This sequence joins TRBV5-1 and TRBJ2-1, with D possibly being TRBD1 (5 bases). Trimming took 3 bases from V and 1 from J, leaving 8 bases between them. Germline V gene lookup returns CDR1 SGHRS and CDR2 YFSETQ. This CDR3 comprises 14 residues. The CDR3 nucleotides are TGCGCCAGCAGCTCCCCAGGGTCCTACAATGAGCAGTTCTTC. Its translation: CASSSPGSYNEQFF.

This clonotype was seen just once. V usage is TRBV6-1 and J usage is TRBJ2-2; D gene ambiguous. The V end lost 7 bases, the J end lost 0 bases, and 6 bases lay between the germline ends. The V gene's germline CDR1 is MNHNS and CDR2 SASEGT. CDR3 length: 13 amino acids. CDR3: CASKGSNTGELFF. The CDR3 DNA follows: TGTGCCAGCAAAGGATCGAACACCGGGGAGCTGTTTTTT.

This chain links TRBV4-2 with TRBJ2-2; D unclear. V was trimmed by 1 base and J by 7 bases, leaving 10 bases between them. The CDR3 is 14 amino acids. Germline V gene data show CDR1 as LGHNA and CDR2 as YNFKEQ. CDR3 in amino acids: CASSQAMSVGELFF. The CDR3 region has the DNA TGTGCCAGCAGCCAAGCTATGAGTGTCGGGGAGCTGTTTTTT.

This chain uses TRBV28 with TRBJ1-1, with 9 bases lining up with TRBD1. CDR3 size: 15 residues. V trimming: 6 bases; J trimming: 4 bases; junction bases outside the gene matches: 9. CDR1 MDHEN and CDR2 SYDVKM come from the germline V gene. The CDR3 DNA reads TGTGCCAGCAGATCAGACAGGGGGGTGAGCACTGAAGCTTTCTTT. Protein sequence: CASRSDRGVSTEAFF.

J is TRBJ2-5 and V is TRBV19; 13 bases match TRBD2. V dropped 1 base and J dropped 4; count of bases not matched to a gene: 0. CDR1 is LNHDA and CDR2 is SQIVND in the germline V gene (reference sequence). The CDR3 is 15 residues long. DNA of the CDR3: TGTGCCAGTAGTATAGGGACTAGCGGGAGAGAGACCCAGTACTTC. Its translation is CASSIGTSGRETQYF. The full variable domain, with the rest looked up from reference TRBV19 and TRBJ2-5, is DGGITQSPKYLFRKEGQNVTLSCEQNLNHDAMYWYRQDPGQGLRLIYYSQIVNDFQKGDIAEGYSVSREKKESFPLTVTSAQKNPTAFYLCASSIGTSGRETQYFGPGTRLLVL.

The V gene is TRBV20-1, the J gene TRBJ1-3; 10 positions match TRBD1. The CDR3 runs to 13 residues. The ends lost 6 bases at V and 6 bases at J; junction bases unmatched: 5. Germline CDR1 DFQATT, CDR2 SNEGSKA (reference sequence). CDR3 in DNA: TGCAGTGCCCTTGGACAGGGGGAAAACACCATATATTTT. Translating it yields CSALGQGENTIYF.

The chain links TRBV20-1 to TRBJ2-7, with 7 bases aligning to TRBD1. The germline CDR1 and CDR2 sequences are DFQATT and SNEGSKA (reference sequence). The CDR3 covers 12 residues. After removal of 5 bases from V and 7 bases from J, the junction contained 8 bases not matched to a gene. CDR3 sequence reads: CSALRQGREQYF. The CDR3 DNA reads TGCAGTGCTCTTCGACAGGGCCGGGAGCAGTACTTC.

The chain employs TRBV7-9 and TRBJ1-2; the D is unclear. This CDR3 region has 17 residues. CDR1 and CDR2 (germline): SEHNR, FQNEAQ (reference sequence). V lost 5 bases to trimming and J lost 0 bases, with 19 bases between them. CDR3 nucleotides: TGTGCCAGCAGCGATCCCCATAGAGAGCCCTCTAACTATGGCTACACCTTC. Translated: CASSDPHREPSNYGYTF.